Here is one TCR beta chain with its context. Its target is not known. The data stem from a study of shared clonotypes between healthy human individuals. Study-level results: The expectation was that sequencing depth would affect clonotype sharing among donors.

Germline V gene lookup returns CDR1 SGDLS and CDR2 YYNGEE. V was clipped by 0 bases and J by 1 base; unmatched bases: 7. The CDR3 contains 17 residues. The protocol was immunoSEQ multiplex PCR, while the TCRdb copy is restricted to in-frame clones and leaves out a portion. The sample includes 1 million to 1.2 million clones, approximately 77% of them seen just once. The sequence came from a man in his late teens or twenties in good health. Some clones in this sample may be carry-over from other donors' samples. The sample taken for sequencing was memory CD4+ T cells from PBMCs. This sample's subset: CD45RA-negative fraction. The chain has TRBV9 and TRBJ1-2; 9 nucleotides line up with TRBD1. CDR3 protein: CASSVGGQGWDNYGYTF. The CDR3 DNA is TGTGCCAGCAGCGTAGGGGGACAGGGATGGGATAACTATGGCTACACCTTC.